These 2 T cell receptor beta chains came from one sample sequenced in a study of cytomegalovirus exposure and HLA in healthy donors. The primer mix had 60 Vbeta and 13 Jbeta primers. Data came from immunoSEQ multiplex PCR; TCRdb stores just in-frame clones and leaves some out. Of approximately 80,000 clones in the sample, 55% to 65% were seen once. The material sequenced was PBMCs. These receptors all stem from a woman in her thirties or forties in good health and CMV-seropositive.

The sample holds a few counts of this clone. The chain recombines TRBV4-1 with TRBJ2-6, with 7 bases lining up with TRBD1. Trimming at V came to 1 base and at J to 5 bases, leaving 5 bases not matched to a gene. Germline CDR1 reads MGHRA; CDR2 reads YSYEKL. The CDR3 consists of 16 residues. The CDR3 spells CASSQGTGRRANVLTF. The CDR3 DNA is TGCGCCAGCAGCCAAGGGACAGGTCGAAGGGCCAACGTCCTGACTTTC.

This clone was detected a few times. The chain carries TRBV28 and TRBJ1-2; weak D call: TRBD1 (5 bases). CDR1 and CDR2 from the germline V gene are MDHEN and SYDVKM. Deletions cut 7 bases from V and 3 bases from J, with 15 bases between. CDR3 size: 14 residues. The CDR3 DNA follows: TGTGCCAGCACAAGCCCTGACAGATACTATGGCTACACCTTC. Translation gives CASTSPDRYYGYTF.